A selection of T cell receptor beta chains follows, all from one sample in a study of blood T cell repertoires in COVID-19. Sequenced by immunoSEQ multiplex PCR; TCRdb stores in-frame clones only, minus some. The table has tens of thousands of clones, roughly four fifths seen once. The sequencing input was peripheral blood. The receptors originated from a man aged 70-80 years with active or convalescent COVID-19. The CDR3 runs from the conserved cysteine through the conserved F or W. Fields, in order: J gene, V gene, D gene, clone size, CDR3 DNA, CDR3 protein. D genes are given only for firm matches. Clone size is stated in some rows and not others, as once, few, many or a class when expanded.

>TRBJ2-3|TRBV5-1|TRBD1|once
TGCGCCAGCTCCGGACAGGGATCTACAGATACGCAGTATTTT
CASSGQGSTDTQYF
>TRBJ2-1|TRBV29-1|TRBD1|few
TGCAGCGGGGACAGTACTAACTACAATGAGCAGTTCTTC
CSGDSTNYNEQFF
>TRBJ2-2|TRBV24-1|TRBD2|.
TGTGCCACCAGTGCCCTAGCGGGGGGGTCCGACGGGGAGCTGTTTTTT
CATSALAGGSDGELFF
>TRBJ2-2|TRBV3-1/TRBV3-2|.|.
TGTGCCAGCAGGTTGGGGGGCACCGGGGAGCTGTTTTTT
CASRLGGTGELFF
>TRBJ2-1|TRBV9|.|.
TGTGCCAGCAGCGTAGAACCCAGGGGTAGGGATGAGCAGTTCTTC
CASSVEPRGRDEQFF
>TRBJ1-5|TRBV7-8|TRBD1|many
TGTGCCAGCAGCAGAGGGACAGGGATAGGTCAGCCCCAGCATTTT
CASSRGTGIGQPQHF
>TRBJ1-3|TRBV2|.|.
TGTGCCAGCATGCGGCAGGGGAGTAGAACTGGAAACACCATATATTTT
CASMRQGSRTGNTIYF
>TRBJ1-4|TRBV18|.|.
TGTGCCAGCGGTACAGCTCCAACTAATGAAAAACTGTTTTTT
CASGTAPTNEKLFF
>TRBJ1-2|TRBV19|.|few
TGTGCCAGTAGTATAGGATTCCAGGGAAGCTACACCTTC
CASSIGFQGSYTF
>TRBJ2-7|TRBV29-1|TRBD2|.
TGCAGCGTGGGACTTCCCAGCGGGGGGGCGAGCTCCTACGAGCAGTACTTC
CSVGLPSGGASSYEQYF
>TRBJ2-5|TRBV10-3|.|.
TGTGCCACCGGACAGACACAAGAGACCCAGTACTTC
CATGQTQETQYF
>TRBJ2-3|TRBV20-1|.|.
TGCAGTGCTAGTCCGGTCACAGATACGCAGTATTTT
CSASPVTDTQYF
>TRBJ2-1|TRBV4-1|TRBD1|once
TGCGCCAGCAGCGGTTACAGGGGCAATGAGCAGTTCTTC
CASSGYRGNEQFF
>TRBJ2-7|TRBV11-2|TRBD2|.
TGTGCCAGCAGCTTAGTGCGCGGGCTAGCGGGGGTCGAGCAGTACTTC
CASSLVRGLAGVEQYF
>TRBJ2-2|TRBV11-3|.|.
TGTGCCAGCAGCCCACAGTGGGTAGCCGGGGAGCTGTTTTTT
CASSPQWVAGELFF
>TRBJ2-6|TRBV12-5|TRBD2|.
TGTGCTAGTGGTTTGGTGTTGGGAGGGTCTGGGGCCAACGTCCTGACTTTC
CASGLVLGGSGANVLTF
>TRBJ2-7|TRBV7-2|.|.
TGTGCCAGCAGCTTAGTGTGGCTAGGGGGAGAGCAGTACTTC
CASSLVWLGGEQYF
>TRBJ1-1|TRBV5-1|.|.
TGCGCCAGCACACTAACCGACACCGTACGGGATGAAGCTTTCTTT
CASTLTDTVRDEAFF
>TRBJ1-1|TRBV30|TRBD1|.
TGTGCCTGGAGTAAATACAGGGGCACTGAAGCTTTCTTT
CAWSKYRGTEAFF
>TRBJ1-6|TRBV27|.|many
TGTGCCAGCAGTTTTCGGGGGGATTCACCCCTCCACTTT
CASSFRGDSPLHF
>TRBJ2-3|TRBV10-3|TRBD1|.
TGTGCCATCAAGGGGGCCCGGCCAAGTAGCACAGATACGCAGTATTTT
CAIKGARPSSTDTQYF
>TRBJ1-3|TRBV6-5|.|.
TGTGCCAGCAGTTACTCGACAGCTGGAAACACCATATATTTT
CASSYSTAGNTIYF
>TRBJ2-3|TRBV5-4|TRBD2|few
TGTGCCAGCTTAAGAAGCGGGGGAGATACGCAGTATTTT
CASLRSGGDTQYF
>TRBJ2-7|TRBV19|.|.
TGTGCCAGTAGTATTGGTAGCTTACAGGGAACCGGATACGAGCAGTACTTC
CASSIGSLQGTGYEQYF
>TRBJ1-1|TRBV7-9|.|few
TGTGCCAGCAGCTTAGTTGGCTCGGGTTTTGAAGCTTTCTTT
CASSLVGSGFEAFF
>TRBJ1-6|TRBV10-3|.|.
TGTGCCATCAGGGGAGGTCGGGATTCACCCCTCCACTTT
CAIRGGRDSPLHF
>TRBJ1-5|TRBV10-3|TRBD1|.
TGTGCCATCTCCGACAGGGAGGATCAGCCCCAGCATTTT
CAISDREDQPQHF
>TRBJ2-1|TRBV5-1|TRBD2|.
TGCGCCAGCAGCTTGCGACTAGCGGCGATCTACAATGAGCAGTTCTTC
CASSLRLAAIYNEQFF
>TRBJ2-1|TRBV28|TRBD1|.
TGTGCCAGCAGACAAGGGACAGCCCACAATGAGCAGTTCTTC
CASRQGTAHNEQFF
>TRBJ2-3|TRBV9|TRBD2|.
TGTGCCAGCAGCGTAGTAGTAGCGGGGGGAGATACGCAGTATTTT
CASSVVVAGGDTQYF
>TRBJ2-7|TRBV10-3|TRBD2|.
TGTGCCTCCCGCCGGGAGGCCGCGGAGCAGTACTTC
CASRREAAEQYF
>TRBJ1-5|TRBV7-6|.|.
TGTGCCAGCAGTTCAGGGGTGGGTCAGCCCCAGCATTTT
CASSSGVGQPQHF
>TRBJ1-1|TRBV28|TRBD1|.
TGTGCCAGCAGCGGAGACAGGGCTAAAGCTTTCTTT
CASSGDRAKAFF
>TRBJ2-5|TRBV29-1|.|.
TGCAGCGTTGGAGGGGGAGAGACCCAGTACTTC
CSVGGGETQYF
>TRBJ1-3|TRBV28|.|few
TGTGCCAGCAGTTTTCGGGTGCGGGGAAACACCATATATTTT
CASSFRVRGNTIYF
>TRBJ2-2|TRBV2|.|.
TGTGCCAGCAAAAGGGGATCCGGGGAGCTGTTTTTT
CASKRGSGELFF